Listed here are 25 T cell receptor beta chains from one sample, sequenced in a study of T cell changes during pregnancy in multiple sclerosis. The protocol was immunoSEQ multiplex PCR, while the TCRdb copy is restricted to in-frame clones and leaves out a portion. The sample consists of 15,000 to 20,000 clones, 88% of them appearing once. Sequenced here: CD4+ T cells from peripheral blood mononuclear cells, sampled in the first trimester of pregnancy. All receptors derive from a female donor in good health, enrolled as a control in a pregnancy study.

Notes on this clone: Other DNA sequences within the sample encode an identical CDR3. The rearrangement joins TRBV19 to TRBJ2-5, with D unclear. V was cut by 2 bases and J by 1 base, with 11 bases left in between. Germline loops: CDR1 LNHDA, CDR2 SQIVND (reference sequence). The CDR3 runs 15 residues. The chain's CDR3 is CASSISVVSQETQYF. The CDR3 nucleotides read TGTGCCAGTAGTATAAGTGTCGTCAGCCAAGAGACCCAGTACTTC.

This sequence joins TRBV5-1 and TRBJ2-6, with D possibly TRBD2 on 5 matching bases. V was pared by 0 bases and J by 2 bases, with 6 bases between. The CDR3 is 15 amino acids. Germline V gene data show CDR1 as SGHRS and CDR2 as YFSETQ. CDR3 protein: CASSLEGAGANVLTF. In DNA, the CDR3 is TGCGCCAGCAGCTTGGAGGGAGCTGGGGCCAACGTCCTGACTTTC.

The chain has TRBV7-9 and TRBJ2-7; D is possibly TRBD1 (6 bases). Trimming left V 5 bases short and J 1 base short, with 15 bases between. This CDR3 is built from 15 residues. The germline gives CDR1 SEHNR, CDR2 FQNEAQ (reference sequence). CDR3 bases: TGTGCCAGCAGCGCCTCAGGGGTAAAGTCCTACGAGCAGTACTTC. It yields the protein CASSASGVKSYEQYF.

The CDR3 DNA reads TGCGCCAGCAGCTCATACAGGGGGCCGGGTGAAAAACTGTTTTTT. Its translation: CASSSYRGPGEKLFF. The V call is TRBV5-1, the J call TRBJ1-4; 9 bases agree with TRBD1. J lost 7 bases, V lost 3 bases, and 7 bases had no gene match. The CDR3 extends over 15 amino acids. CDR1 and CDR2 (germline): SGHRS, YFSETQ.

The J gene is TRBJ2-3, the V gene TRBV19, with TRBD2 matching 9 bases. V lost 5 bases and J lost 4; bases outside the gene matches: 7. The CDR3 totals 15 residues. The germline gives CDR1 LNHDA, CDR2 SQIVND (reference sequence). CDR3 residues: CASSAGAGGSDTQYF. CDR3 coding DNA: TGTGCCAGTAGTGCAGGAGCGGGGGGTTCAGATACGCAGTATTTT.

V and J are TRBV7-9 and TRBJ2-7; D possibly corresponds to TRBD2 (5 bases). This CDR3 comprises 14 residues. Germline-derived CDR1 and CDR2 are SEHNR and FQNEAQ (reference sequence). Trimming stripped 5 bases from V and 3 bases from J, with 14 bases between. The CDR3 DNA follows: TGTGCCAGCAGCCCAAAACTAGGAGACTACGAGCAGTACTTC. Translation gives CASSPKLGDYEQYF.

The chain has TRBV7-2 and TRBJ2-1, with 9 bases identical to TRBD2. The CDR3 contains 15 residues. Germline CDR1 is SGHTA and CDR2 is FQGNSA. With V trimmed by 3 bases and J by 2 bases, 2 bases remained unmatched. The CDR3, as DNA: TGTGCCAGCAGCTTGGCTAGCGGGACCTACAATGAGCAGTTCTTC. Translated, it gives CASSLASGTYNEQFF. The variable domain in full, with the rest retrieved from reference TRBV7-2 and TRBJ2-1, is GAGVSQSPSNKVTEKGKDVELRCDPISGHTALYWYRQSLGQGLEFLIYFQGNSAPDKSGLPSDRFSAERTGGSVSTLTIQRTQQEDSAVYLCASSLASGTYNEQFFGPGTRLTVL.

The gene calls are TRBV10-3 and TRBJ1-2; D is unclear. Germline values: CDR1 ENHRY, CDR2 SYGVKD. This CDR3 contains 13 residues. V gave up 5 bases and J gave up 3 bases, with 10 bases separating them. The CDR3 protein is CAISKDGDYGYTF. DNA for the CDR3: TGTGCCATCAGTAAAGACGGGGACTATGGCTACACCTTC.

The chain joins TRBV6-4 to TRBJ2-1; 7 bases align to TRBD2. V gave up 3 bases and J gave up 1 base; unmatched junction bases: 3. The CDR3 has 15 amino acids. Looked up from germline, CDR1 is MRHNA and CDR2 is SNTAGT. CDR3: CASSETGGSYNEQFF. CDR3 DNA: TGTGCCAGCAGTGAAACGGGAGGTTCCTACAATGAGCAGTTCTTC.

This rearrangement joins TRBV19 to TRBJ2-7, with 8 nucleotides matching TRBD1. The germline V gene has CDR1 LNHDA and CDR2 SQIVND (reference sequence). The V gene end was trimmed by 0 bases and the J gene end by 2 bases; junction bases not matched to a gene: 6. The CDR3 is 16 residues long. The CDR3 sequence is CASSIDHNRGTYEQYF. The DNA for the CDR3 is TGTGCCAGTAGTATAGATCATAACAGGGGGACCTACGAGCAGTACTTC.

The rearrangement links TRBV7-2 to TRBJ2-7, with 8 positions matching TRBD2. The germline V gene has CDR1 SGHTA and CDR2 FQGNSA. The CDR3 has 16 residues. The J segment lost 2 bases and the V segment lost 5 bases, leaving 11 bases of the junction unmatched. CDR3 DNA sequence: TGTGCCAGCAGCCCCATGTCGGGAGGGCGTCCCTACGAGCAGTACTTC. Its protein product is CASSPMSGGRPYEQYF. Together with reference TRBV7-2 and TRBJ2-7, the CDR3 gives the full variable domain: GAGVSQSPSNKVTEKGKDVELRCDPISGHTALYWYRQSLGQGLEFLIYFQGNSAPDKSGLPSDRFSAERTGGSVSTLTIQRTQQEDSAVYLCASSPMSGGRPYEQYFGPGTRLTVT.

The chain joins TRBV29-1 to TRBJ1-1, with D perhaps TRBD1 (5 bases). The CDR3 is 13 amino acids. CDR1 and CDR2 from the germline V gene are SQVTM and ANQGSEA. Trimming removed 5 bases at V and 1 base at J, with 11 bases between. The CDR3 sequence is CSVIAGQNTEAFF. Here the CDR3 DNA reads TGCAGCGTTATTGCCGGACAGAACACTGAAGCTTTCTTT.

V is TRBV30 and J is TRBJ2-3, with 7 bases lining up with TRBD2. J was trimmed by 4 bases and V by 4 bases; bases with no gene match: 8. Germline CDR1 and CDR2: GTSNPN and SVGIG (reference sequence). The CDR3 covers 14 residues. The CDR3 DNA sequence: TGTGCCTGGACCGTGCGGGGGATCGCAGATACGCAGTATTTT. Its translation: CAWTVRGIADTQYF.

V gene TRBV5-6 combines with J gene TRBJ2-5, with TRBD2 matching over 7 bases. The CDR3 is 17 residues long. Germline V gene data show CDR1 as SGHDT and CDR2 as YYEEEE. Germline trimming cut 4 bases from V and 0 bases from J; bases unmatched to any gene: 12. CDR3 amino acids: CASSGGLAEWYQETQYF. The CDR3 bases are TGTGCCAGCAGCGGTGGTCTAGCGGAGTGGTACCAAGAGACCCAGTACTTC.

The DNA for the CDR3 is TGTGCCAGCAGCGTAGCGGGGCAGCGGGGGTACAATGAGCAGTTCTTC. The encoded protein is CASSVAGQRGYNEQFF. The chain is built from TRBV9 and TRBJ2-1, with 8 positions matching TRBD2. Germline V gives CDR1 SGDLS, CDR2 YYNGEE. CDR3 length: 16 amino acids. V trimming: 0 bases; J trimming: 4 bases; junction bases outside the gene matches: 6.

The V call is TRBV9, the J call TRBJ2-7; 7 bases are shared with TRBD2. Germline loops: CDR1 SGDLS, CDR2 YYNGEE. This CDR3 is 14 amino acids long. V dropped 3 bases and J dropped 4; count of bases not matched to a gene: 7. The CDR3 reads CASSALASSYEQYF. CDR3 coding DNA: TGTGCCAGCAGCGCACTAGCGAGCTCGTACGAGCAGTACTTC.

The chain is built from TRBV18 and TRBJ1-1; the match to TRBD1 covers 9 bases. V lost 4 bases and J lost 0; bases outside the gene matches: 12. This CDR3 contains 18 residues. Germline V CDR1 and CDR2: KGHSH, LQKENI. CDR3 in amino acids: CASSRGTGTVSMNTEAFF. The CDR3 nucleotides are TGTGCCAGCTCACGCGGGACAGGGACGGTTTCCATGAACACTGAAGCTTTCTTT.

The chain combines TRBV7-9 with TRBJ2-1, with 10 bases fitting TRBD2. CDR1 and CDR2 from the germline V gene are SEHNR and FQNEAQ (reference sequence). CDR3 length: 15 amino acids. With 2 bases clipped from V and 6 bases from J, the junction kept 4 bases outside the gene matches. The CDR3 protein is CASSLFSGGLNEQFF. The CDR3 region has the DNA TGTGCCAGCAGCTTATTTAGCGGGGGGCTCAATGAGCAGTTCTTC.

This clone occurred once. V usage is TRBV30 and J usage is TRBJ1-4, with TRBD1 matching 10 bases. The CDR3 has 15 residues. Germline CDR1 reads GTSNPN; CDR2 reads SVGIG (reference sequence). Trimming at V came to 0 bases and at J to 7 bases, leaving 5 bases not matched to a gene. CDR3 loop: CAWSVRGTGAEKLFF. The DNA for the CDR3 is TGTGCCTGGAGTGTACGTGGGACAGGGGCTGAAAAACTGTTTTTT.

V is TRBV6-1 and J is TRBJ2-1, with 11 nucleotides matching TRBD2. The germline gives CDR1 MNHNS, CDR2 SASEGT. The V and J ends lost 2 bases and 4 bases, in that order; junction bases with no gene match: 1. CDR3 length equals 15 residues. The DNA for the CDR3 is TGTGCCAGCAGTGAACTAGCGGGAGGTTACAATGAGCAGTTCTTC. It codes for CASSELAGGYNEQFF.

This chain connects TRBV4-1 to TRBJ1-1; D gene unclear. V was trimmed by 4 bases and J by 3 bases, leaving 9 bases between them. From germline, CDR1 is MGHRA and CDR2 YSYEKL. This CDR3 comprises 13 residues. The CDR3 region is CASSRIRDTEAFF. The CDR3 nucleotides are TGCGCCAGCAGCCGAATCCGGGACACTGAAGCTTTCTTT.

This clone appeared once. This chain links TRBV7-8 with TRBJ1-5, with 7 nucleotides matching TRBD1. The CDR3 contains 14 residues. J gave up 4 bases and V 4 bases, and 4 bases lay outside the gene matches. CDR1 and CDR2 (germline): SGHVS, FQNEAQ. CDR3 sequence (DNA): TGTGCCAGCAGCTCCGTGACAGGGAATCAGCCCCAGCATTTT. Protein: CASSSVTGNQPQHF.

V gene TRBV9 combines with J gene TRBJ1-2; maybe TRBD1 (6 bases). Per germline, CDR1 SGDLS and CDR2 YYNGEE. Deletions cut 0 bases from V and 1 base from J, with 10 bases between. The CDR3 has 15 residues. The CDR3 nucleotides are TGTGCCAGCAGCGTAGGCAGGGGCCTTAACTATGGCTACACCTTC. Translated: CASSVGRGLNYGYTF.

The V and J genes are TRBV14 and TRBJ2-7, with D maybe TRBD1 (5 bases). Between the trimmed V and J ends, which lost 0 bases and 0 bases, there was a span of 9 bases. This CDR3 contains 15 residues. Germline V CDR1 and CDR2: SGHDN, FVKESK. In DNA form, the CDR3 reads TGTGCCAGCAGCCAAGAACAGGCCAGCTCCTACGAGCAGTACTTC. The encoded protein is CASSQEQASSYEQYF. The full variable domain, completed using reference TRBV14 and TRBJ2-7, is EAGVTQFPSHSVIEKGQTVTLRCDPISGHDNLYWYRRVMGKEIKFLLHFVKESKQDESGMPNNRFLAERTGGTYSTLKVQPAELEDSGVYFCASSQEQASSYEQYFGPGTRLTVT.

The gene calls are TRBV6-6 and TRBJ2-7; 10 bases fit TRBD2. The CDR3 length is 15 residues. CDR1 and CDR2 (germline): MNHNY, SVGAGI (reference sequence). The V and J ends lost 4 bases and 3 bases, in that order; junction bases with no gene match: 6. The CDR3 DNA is TGTGCCAGCAGTTCCCTTGGGACTAGCGTCTACGAGCAGTACTTC. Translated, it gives CASSSLGTSVYEQYF.